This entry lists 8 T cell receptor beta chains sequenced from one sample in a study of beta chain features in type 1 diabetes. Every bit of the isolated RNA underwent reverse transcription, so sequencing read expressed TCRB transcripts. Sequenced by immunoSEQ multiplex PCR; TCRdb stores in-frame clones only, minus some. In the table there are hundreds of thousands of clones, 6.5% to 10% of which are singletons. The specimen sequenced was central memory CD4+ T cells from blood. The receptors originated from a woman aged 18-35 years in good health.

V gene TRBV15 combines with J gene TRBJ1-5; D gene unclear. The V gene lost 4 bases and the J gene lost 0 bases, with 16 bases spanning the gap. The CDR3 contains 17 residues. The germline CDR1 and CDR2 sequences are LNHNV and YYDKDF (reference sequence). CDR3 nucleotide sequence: TGTGCCACCAGCATTGGAGGGTGGGTTTTTAGCAATCAGCCCCAGCATTTT. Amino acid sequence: CATSIGGWVFSNQPQHF.

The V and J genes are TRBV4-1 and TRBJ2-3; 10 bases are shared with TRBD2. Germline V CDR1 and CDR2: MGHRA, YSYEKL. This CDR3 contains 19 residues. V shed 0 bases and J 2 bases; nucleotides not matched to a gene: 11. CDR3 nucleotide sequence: TGCGCCAGCAGCCAAGATCCTAGCGGGAGTAGGAGAGACACAGATACGCAGTATTTT. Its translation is CASSQDPSGSRRDTDTQYF.

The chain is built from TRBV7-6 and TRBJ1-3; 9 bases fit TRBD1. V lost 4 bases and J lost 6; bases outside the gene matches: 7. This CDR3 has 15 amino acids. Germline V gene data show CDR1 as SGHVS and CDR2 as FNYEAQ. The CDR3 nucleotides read TGTGCCAGCAGCTCGGGGACAGGGAGGGCAAACACCATATATTTT. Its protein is CASSSGTGRANTIYF.

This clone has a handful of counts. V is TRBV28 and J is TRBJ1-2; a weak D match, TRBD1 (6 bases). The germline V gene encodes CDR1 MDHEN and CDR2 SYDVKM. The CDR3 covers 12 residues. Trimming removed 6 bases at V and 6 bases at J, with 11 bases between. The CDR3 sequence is CASSRQVHGYTF. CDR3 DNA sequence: TGTGCCAGCAGCCGACAGGTGCATGGCTACACCTTC.

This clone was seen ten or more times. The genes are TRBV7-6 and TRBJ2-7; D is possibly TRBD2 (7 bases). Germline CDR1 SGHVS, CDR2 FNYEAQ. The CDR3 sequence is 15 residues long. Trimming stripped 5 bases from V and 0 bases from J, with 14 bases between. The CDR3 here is CASSVSGDISYEQYF. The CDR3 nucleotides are TGTGCCAGCAGCGTAAGCGGGGACATCTCCTACGAGCAGTACTTC.

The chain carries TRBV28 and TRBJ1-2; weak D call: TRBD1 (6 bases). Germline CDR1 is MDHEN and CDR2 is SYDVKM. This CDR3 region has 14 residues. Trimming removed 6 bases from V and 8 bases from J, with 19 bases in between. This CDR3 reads CASRLSGTFPGYTF. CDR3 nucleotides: TGTGCCAGCAGACTCTCCGGGACATTCCCAGGCTACACCTTC.

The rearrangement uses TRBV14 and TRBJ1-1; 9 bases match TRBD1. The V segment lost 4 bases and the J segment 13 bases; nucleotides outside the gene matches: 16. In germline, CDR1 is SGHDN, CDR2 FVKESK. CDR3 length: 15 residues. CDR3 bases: TGTGCCAGCAGCCGAGTAACCGGGACAGGGTCCCAAGGTTTCTTT. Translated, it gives CASSRVTGTGSQGFF. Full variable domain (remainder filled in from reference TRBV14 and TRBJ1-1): EAGVTQFPSHSVIEKGQTVTLRCDPISGHDNLYWYRRVMGKEIKFLLHFVKESKQDESGMPNNRFLAERTGGTYSTLKVQPAELEDSGVYFCASSRVTGTGSQGFFGQGTRLTVV.

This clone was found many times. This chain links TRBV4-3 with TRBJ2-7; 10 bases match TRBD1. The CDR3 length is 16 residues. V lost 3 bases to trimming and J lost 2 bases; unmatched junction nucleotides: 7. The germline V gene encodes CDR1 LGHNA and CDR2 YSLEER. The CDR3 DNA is TGCGCCAGCAGCCAGGGGTGGGGGACAGGGGCCTACGAGCAGTACTTC. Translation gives CASSQGWGTGAYEQYF.